The rows below give T cell receptor beta chains drawn from one sample of a study of T cell clonotyping in hematopoietic cell transplantation. Libraries were prepared by immunoSEQ multiplex PCR; TCRdb keeps only in-frame clonotypes and omits some of them. The sample holds approximately 9,000 clones; roughly 84% are singletons and the top ten take 25% to 35%. The specimen was peripheral blood mononuclear cells, collected before stem cell transplant. The receptors shown here come from a woman aged 60-75 years with acute myeloid leukemia. Some clones in this sample may be carry-over from other donors' samples. Each CDR3 is given with its conserved first and last residue. D genes are given only for firm matches. Not all rows give a size; the values are once, few, many and, for expanded clones, a class.

D gene	clone size	V gene	J gene	CDR3 protein	CDR3 DNA
.	.	TRBV9	TRBJ2-3	CASSHPALGQRRTDTQYF	TGTGCCAGCAGCCATCCAGCCCTGGGGCAGCGGCGCACAGATACGCAGTATTTT
TRBD1	.	TRBV29-1	TRBJ2-4	CSVGGDRENIQYF	TGCAGCGTTGGGGGGGACAGGGAAAACATTCAGTACTTC
.	few	TRBV10-2	TRBJ2-1	CASSEVFGGNNEQFF	TGCGCCAGCAGTGAGGTTTTCGGCGGGAACAATGAGCAGTTCTTC
.	.	TRBV11-2	TRBJ1-3	CASSPYRASGNTIYF	TGTGCCAGCAGCCCGTACAGGGCCTCTGGAAACACCATATATTTT
TRBD1	.	TRBV7-9	TRBJ2-7	CASSLGGTGNEQYF	TGTGCCAGCAGCTTAGGGGGGACAGGGAACGAGCAGTACTTC
.	.	TRBV19	TRBJ1-1	CASSTGDPLNTEAFF	TGTGCCAGTAGTACCGGGGACCCATTGAACACTGAAGCTTTCTTT
.	.	TRBV7-9	TRBJ2-1	CASSSGLYNEQFF	TGTGCCAGCAGCTCCGGACTCTACAATGAGCAGTTCTTC
.	.	TRBV28	TRBJ1-5	CASSFFQGRLPQHF	TGTGCCAGCAGTTTTTTTCAGGGTCGTTTGCCCCAGCATTTT
.	.	TRBV10-1	TRBJ1-5	CASSASNQPQHF	TGCGCCAGCAGTGCTAGCAATCAGCCCCAGCATTTT
.	.	TRBV6-5	TRBJ1-4	CASSYSITEKLFF	TGTGCCAGCAGTTACTCGATAACCGAAAAACTGTTTTTT
TRBD1	.	TRBV2	TRBJ1-1	CASHGDSERTEAFF	TGTGCCAGCCACGGGGACAGCGAACGAACTGAAGCTTTCTTT
TRBD1	.	TRBV7-9	TRBJ1-2	CASSFGQGTNYGYTF	TGTGCCAGCAGCTTCGGACAGGGTACTAACTATGGCTACACCTTC
.	few	TRBV21-1	TRBJ1-4	CASRDRGRGEEKLFF	TGTGCCAGCAGGGACAGGGGGCGGGGTGAAGAAAAACTGTTTTTT
.	once	TRBV4-3	TRBJ1-3	CASSPRAYSGNTIYF	TGCGCCAGCAGCCCAAGAGCATACTCTGGAAACACCATATATTTT
.	.	TRBV5-1	TRBJ2-5	CASRQGGTLETQYF	TGCGCCAGCAGGCAGGGCGGGACTCTAGAGACCCAGTACTTC
.	.	TRBV11-2	TRBJ2-6	CASSLEDSGANVLTF	TGTGCCAGCAGCTTAGAAGACTCTGGGGCCAACGTCCTGACTTTC
TRBD1	.	TRBV2	TRBJ1-1	CASSQTLTGRNTEAFF	TGTGCCAGCAGCCAAACGCTGACAGGGAGGAACACTGAAGCTTTCTTT
.	.	TRBV6-5	TRBJ1-5	CASTLMGGNQPQHF	TGTGCCAGCACCCTAATGGGGGGCAATCAGCCCCAGCATTTT
.	few	TRBV11-3	TRBJ1-1	CASSWGAATEAFF	TGTGCCAGCAGCTGGGGGGCGGCGACTGAAGCTTTCTTT
TRBD1	.	TRBV5-1	TRBJ2-1	CASSRTGGPNEQFF	TGCGCCAGCAGCCGGACAGGGGGTCCCAATGAGCAGTTCTTC
.	.	TRBV11-2	TRBJ2-1	CASSPWSSGYEQFF	TGTGCCAGCAGCCCCTGGTCCAGCGGGTATGAGCAGTTCTTC
.	.	TRBV28	TRBJ2-3	CASSRVGSTDTQYF	TGTGCCAGCAGTAGAGTAGGAAGCACAGATACGCAGTATTTT
.	once	TRBV5-8	TRBJ2-2	CASSLIGFGYAGELFF	TGTGCCAGCAGCTTGATTGGTTTTGGTTACGCCGGGGAGCTGTTTTTT
.	.	TRBV7-8	TRBJ2-1	CASSLGLENEQFF	TGTGCCAGCAGCTTAGGACTAGAGAATGAGCAGTTCTTC
TRBD1	.	TRBV18	TRBJ1-5	CASSPQGARSNQPQHF	TGTGCCAGCTCACCACAGGGGGCGCGGAGCAATCAGCCCCAGCATTTT
TRBD1	.	TRBV7-9	TRBJ1-4	CASSGRDSVDEKLFF	TGTGCCAGCAGCGGGCGGGACAGTGTGGATGAAAAACTGTTTTTT
.	once	TRBV2	TRBJ2-2	CASKQETPNTGELFF	TGTGCCAGCAAACAGGAGACTCCGAACACCGGGGAGCTGTTTTTT
.	once	TRBV4-3	TRBJ1-1	CASSQAGGSEAFF	TGCGCCAGCAGCCAAGCGGGAGGGTCTGAAGCTTTCTTT
.	.	TRBV11-1	TRBJ1-2	CASSLGTTGRGYTF	TGTGCCAGCAGCTTAGGGACAACCGGACGTGGCTACACCTTC
.	.	TRBV27	TRBJ2-3	CASSLRNRVITDTQYF	TGTGCCAGCAGTTTGCGGAACAGGGTGATCACAGATACGCAGTATTTT
TRBD1	.	TRBV28	TRBJ1-2	CASSLSGGAGGYGYTF	TGTGCCAGCAGTTTATCCGGGGGGGCAGGGGGCTATGGCTACACCTTC
TRBD1	.	TRBV10-1	TRBJ2-7	CASSARGNEQYF	TGCGCCAGCAGCGCCAGGGGGAACGAGCAGTACTTC
TRBD1	.	TRBV10-3	TRBJ2-5	CAISVQGRDETQYF	TGTGCCATCAGTGTACAGGGGCGCGATGAGACCCAGTACTTC
TRBD1	.	TRBV2	TRBJ2-3	CASSEASGTDFASTDTQYF	TGTGCCAGCAGTGAAGCATCTGGGACAGATTTTGCTAGCACAGATACGCAGTATTTT
.	.	TRBV9	TRBJ1-4	CASSVGAANEKLFF	TGTGCCAGCAGCGTAGGGGCAGCTAATGAAAAACTGTTTTTT
TRBD2	.	TRBV4-3	TRBJ2-3	CASSRLAFWREKADTQYF	TGCGCCAGCAGCCGACTCGCCTTTTGGCGGGAGAAAGCAGATACGCAGTATTTT
.	.	TRBV27	TRBJ1-5	CASNPGGASQPQHF	TGTGCCAGCAACCCTGGTGGGGCAAGTCAGCCCCAGCATTTT
.	.	TRBV5-1	TRBJ2-5	CASSFTALEGAGTQYF	TGCGCCAGCAGCTTCACGGCGTTGGAGGGGGCTGGGACCCAGTACTTC
.	.	TRBV7-3	TRBJ2-7	CASSPRTDDAYEQYF	TGTGCCAGCAGCCCACGTACGGATGATGCCTACGAGCAGTACTTC
.	.	TRBV14	TRBJ2-5	CASSRSGSGTQYF	TGTGCCAGCAGCCGTAGCGGATCTGGGACCCAGTACTTC
.	.	TRBV11-3	TRBJ1-2	CASSLQTELNYGYTF	TGTGCCAGCAGCCTCCAAACAGAGCTAAACTATGGCTACACCTTC
.	.	TRBV9	TRBJ1-4	CASSPGEATNEKLFF	TGTGCCAGCAGCCCAGGGGAAGCAACTAATGAAAAACTGTTTTTT
.	.	TRBV7-3	TRBJ1-1	CASSLQSNTEAFF	TGTGCCAGCAGCTTACAGTCGAACACTGAAGCTTTCTTT
.	.	TRBV4-3	TRBJ2-2	CASSQEQGLGELFF	TGCGCCAGCAGCCAAGAGCAGGGGTTGGGGGAGCTGTTTTTT
TRBD1	.	TRBV5-1	TRBJ1-5	CASSLGTGDVSNQPQHF	TGCGCCAGCAGCTTGGGGACAGGGGACGTTAGCAATCAGCCCCAGCATTTT